The 5 T cell receptor beta chains below were found in one sample sequenced in a study of blood T cell repertoires in COVID-19. Sequenced by immunoSEQ multiplex PCR; TCRdb stores in-frame clones only, minus some. This sample yields 200,000 or so clones, of which nearly 85% are seen a single time; roughly 5% belongs to the top ten. Sequenced: peripheral blood. These receptors all come from a woman aged 25 to 39 with acute or convalescent COVID-19.

CDR3 bases: TGTGCCAGCAGAATCTCCGGACAGGGGAACTACGAGCAGTACTTC. This encodes CASRISGQGNYEQYF. The chain recombines TRBV7-2 with TRBJ2-7, with 9 bases aligning to TRBD1. Germline loops: CDR1 SGHTA, CDR2 FQGNSA. CDR3 length: 15 amino acids. V was clipped by 6 bases and J by 3 bases; unmatched bases: 9.

V and J are TRBV23-1 and TRBJ1-2; TRBD1 aligns across 7 bases. TRBV23-1 is recorded as an ORF, its role being uncertain. This CDR3 comprises 13 residues. The V gene end was trimmed by 2 bases and the J gene end by 9 bases; junction bases not matched to a gene: 6. The CDR3 is CASSQAGGQRYTF. The CDR3 DNA is TGCGCCAGCAGTCAAGCAGGGGGGCAGCGCTACACCTTC.

The chain recombines TRBV7-2 with TRBJ2-7, with D perhaps matching TRBD2 (6 bases). Germline values: CDR1 SGHTA, CDR2 FQGNSA. The CDR3 is 13 residues long. Trimming took off 3 bases at V and 3 bases at J, with 9 bases between the two ends. The CDR3 sequence: CASSFRAGYEQYF. The CDR3 DNA is TGTGCCAGCAGCTTCCGAGCGGGCTACGAGCAGTACTTC.

The chain employs TRBV5-6 and TRBJ1-1; D gene ambiguous. V was cut by 0 bases and J by 1 base, with 10 bases left in between. The CDR3 is 15 amino acids. From germline, CDR1 is SGHDT and CDR2 YYEEEE. Here the CDR3 reads CASSLGRAPNTEAFF. CDR3 DNA: TGTGCCAGCAGCTTGGGGAGGGCACCGAACACTGAAGCTTTCTTT.

The chain is built from TRBV7-2 and TRBJ2-7; D is unresolved. V was trimmed by 1 base and J by 2 bases, leaving 6 bases between them. This CDR3 is 13 amino acids long. Germline lookup yields CDR1 SGHTA and CDR2 FQGNSA. This CDR3 is CASSLERPYEQYF. As DNA, the CDR3 is TGTGCCAGCAGCTTAGAGCGACCCTACGAGCAGTACTTC.